This T cell receptor (beta chain) was retrieved from a study of T cell repertoires in cytomegalovirus infection. TCRdb re-called the reads through MiXCR, storing one row per CDR3 protein. The top ten hold roughly two fifths of the sample, which has hundreds of thousands of distinct CDR3 sequences, roughly 42% seen once. On this clonotype: The antigen remains undetermined.

V trimming: 0 bases; J trimming: 8 bases; junction bases outside the gene matches: 6. Germline values: CDR1 DFQATT, CDR2 SNEGSKA (reference sequence). CDR3 length: 14 amino acids. This receptor was taken from a human donor in good health (CMV status not recorded). Some clones in this sample may be carry-over from other donors' samples. Sequenced material: cultured PBMCs, taken from culture after CMV antigen stimulation. This chain joins TRBV20-1 and TRBJ2-3; 9 bases match TRBD2. Here the CDR3 reads CSARDEAGGGTQYF. CDR3 bases: TGCAGTGCTAGAGATGAAGCGGGGGGAGGTACGCAGTATTTT.